This entry lists 6 T cell receptor beta chains sequenced from one sample in a study of siplizumab effects on memory and regulatory T cells. The method was immunoSEQ multiplex PCR; TCRdb's version includes in-frame clones alone and lacks a portion of them. The sample contains some 100,000 clones, about 94% of which appear only once. Specimen: non-Treg CD4+ T cells sorted from blood. The receptors originated from a human donor in good health.

In the case of this clone: The junction departs from germline at one end; a sequencing error may be responsible. The chain couples TRBV18 to TRBJ2-1; 8 positions match TRBD2. CDR3 length equals 17 residues. Germline V gene data show CDR1 as KGHSH and CDR2 as LQKENI. The CDR3 DNA reads as TGTGCCAGCGCACCGGGGGGGCACCCGAGCTCCTACAATGAGCAGTTCTTC. The encoded protein is CASAPGGHPSSYNEQFF.

The chain is built from TRBV6-5 and TRBJ2-1; D is ambiguous. The CDR3 is 14 amino acids. Germline V gives CDR1 MNHEY, CDR2 SVGAGI. Between the trimmed V and J ends, which lost 2 bases and 2 bases, there was a span of 7 bases. CDR3 bases: TGTGCCAGCAGTTACGACGACACCTACAATGAGCAGTTCTTC. Amino acid sequence: CASSYDDTYNEQFF.

The rearrangement uses TRBV18 and TRBJ2-1; D not certain. The CDR3 consists of 14 residues. V dropped 2 bases and J dropped 1 base, with 6 bases sitting between them. Germline CDR1 and CDR2: KGHSH and LQKENI. In DNA, the CDR3 is TGTGCCAGCTCACCAGGGCAGTCCTACAATGAGCAGTTCTTC. Translated, it gives CASSPGQSYNEQFF. Full variable domain (missing parts from reference TRBV18 and TRBJ2-1): NAGVMQNPRHLVRRRGQEARLRCSPMKGHSHVYWYRQLPEEGLKFMVYLQKENIIDESGMPKERFSAEFPKEGPSILRIQQVVRGDSAAYFCASSPGQSYNEQFFGPGTRLTVL.

This clone was recorded a few times. This chain joins TRBV18 and TRBJ2-7; TRBD1 matches at 7 bases. After removal of 2 bases from V and 6 bases from J, the junction contained 7 bases not matched to a gene. Germline V CDR1 and CDR2: KGHSH, LQKENI. There are 14 residues in the CDR3. CDR3 DNA: TGTGCCAGCTCACCATCACAGGGGTCCCCCGAGCAGTACTTC. Encoded protein: CASSPSQGSPEQYF. Together with reference TRBV18 and TRBJ2-7, the CDR3 gives the full variable domain: NAGVMQNPRHLVRRRGQEARLRCSPMKGHSHVYWYRQLPEEGLKFMVYLQKENIIDESGMPKERFSAEFPKEGPSILRIQQVVRGDSAAYFCASSPSQGSPEQYFGPGTRLTVT.

J is TRBJ1-3 and V is TRBV19; 8 positions agree with TRBD1. Trimming at V came to 6 bases and at J to 2 bases, leaving 3 bases not matched to a gene. Germline values: CDR1 LNHDA, CDR2 SQIVND (reference sequence). The CDR3 has 14 residues. The CDR3 loop is CASREQGAGNTIYF. The CDR3 nucleotides read TGTGCCAGTAGAGAACAGGGGGCTGGAAACACCATATATTTT.

The chain carries TRBV28 and TRBJ1-5; D perhaps matches TRBD1 (5 bases). CDR1 and CDR2 from the germline V gene are MDHEN and SYDVKM. The CDR3 is 17 residues long. The V end was cut by 5 bases, the J end by 0 bases, with 17 bases between. The CDR3 is CASSHPDKSYSNQPQHF. The CDR3 DNA sequence: TGTGCCAGCAGTCACCCGGACAAGTCCTATAGCAATCAGCCCCAGCATTTT.